Reported below is one T cell receptor (beta chain). Its target is not known. Profiled with immunoSEQ multiplex PCR; TCRdb holds only in-frame clones, not every one. The profile shows about 64,000 clones, 75% to 90% of them singletons. Germline CDR1 and CDR2: SGHAT and FQDESV (reference sequence). The CDR3 runs to 15 residues. V was cut by 5 bases and J by 1 base, with 14 bases left in between. This record belongs to a study of OX40 agonist ivuxolimab in advanced cancers. The study sampled blood at baseline, cycle 4 day 1, and cycle 7 day 1. Points from the study as a whole: Among the nonresponders, some also had low normalized T-cell clonal expansion.

The chain carries TRBV11-1 and TRBJ1-1; D is perhaps TRBD1 (6 bases). The sequence came from an adult with an advanced solid tumor such as melanoma, head and neck, liver or kidney cancer. The sequenced sample was CD4+ or CD8+ T cells sorted from blood, obtained in a trial of the OX40 agonist ivuxolimab. CDR3 DNA: TGTGCCAGCAGCCCCAAGCGGGGGCAGAACACTGAAGCTTTCTTT. As protein: CASSPKRGQNTEAFF.